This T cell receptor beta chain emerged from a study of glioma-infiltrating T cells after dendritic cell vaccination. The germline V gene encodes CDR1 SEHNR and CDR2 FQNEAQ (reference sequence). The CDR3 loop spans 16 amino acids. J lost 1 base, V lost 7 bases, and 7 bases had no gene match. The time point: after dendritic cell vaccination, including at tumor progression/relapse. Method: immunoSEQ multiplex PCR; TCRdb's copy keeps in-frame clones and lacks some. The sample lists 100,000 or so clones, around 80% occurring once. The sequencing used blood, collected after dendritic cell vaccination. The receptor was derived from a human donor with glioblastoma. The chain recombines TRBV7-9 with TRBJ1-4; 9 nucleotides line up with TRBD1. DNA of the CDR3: TGTGCCAGCACCCTACAGGGGGCCGGAACTAATGAAAAACTGTTTTTT. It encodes CASTLQGAGTNEKLFF.